These T cell receptor beta chains were read from a single sample in a study of regulatory T cells in long-lasting Graves disease. TCRdb reprocessed the multiplex PCR reads with MiXCR, giving one entry per CDR3 protein. This table has 300,000 to 450,000 distinct CDR3 sequences, about 16% appearing once. This specimen was peripheral blood mononuclear cells (PBMCs), taken at new diagnosis, from a patient treated with antithyroid drugs. Receptors originate from a female donor with Graves disease. Each CDR3 is given with its conserved first and last residue. The D gene is left open where the match is weak. Part of the rows lack a size; the others show once, few, many or a class for expanded clones.

v_call	d_call	clone_size	j_call	cdr3_length	cdr3_aa	cdr3_nt
TRBV4-3	TRBD2	many	TRBJ2-1	14	CASSRELAWNEQFF	TGCGCCAGCAGCCGAGAACTAGCGTGGAATGAGCAGTTCTTC
TRBV20-1	TRBD1	many	TRBJ2-7	14	CSARNHRGSYEQYF	TGCAGTGCTAGAAACCACAGGGGCTCCTACGAGCAGTACTTC
TRBV12-5	TRBD1	many	TRBJ1-5	19	CASGLVLRGLATRDQPQHF	TGTGCTAGTGGTTTGGTACTGAGGGGGCTTGCCACCCGCGATCAGCCCCAGCATTTT
TRBV28	.	many	TRBJ2-7	14	CASSLGLARYEQYF	TGTGCCAGCAGTTTAGGTCTAGCGCGATACGAGCAGTACTTC
TRBV19	.	few	TRBJ1-1	14	CASSIGFGSTEAFF	TGTGCCAGTAGTATTGGGTTTGGATCCACTGAAGCTTTCTTT
TRBV5-5	.	many	TRBJ2-3	14	CASSLSLGRDTQYF	TGTGCCAGCAGCTTATCGTTAGGTAGAGATACGCAGTATTTT
TRBV6-1	.	many	TRBJ2-1	13	CASSEYGADEQFF	TGTGCCAGCAGTGAATACGGGGCAGATGAGCAGTTCTTC
TRBV3-1	.	many	TRBJ2-1	16	CASSQESASSYNEQFF	TGTGCCAGCAGCCAAGAGTCGGCCAGCTCCTACAATGAGCAGTTCTTC
TRBV9	TRBD2	.	TRBJ2-2	16	CASSAPSGGYTGELFF	TGTGCCAGCAGCGCCCCTAGCGGGGGTTACACCGGGGAGCTGTTTTTT
TRBV5-1	.	many	TRBJ2-1	12	CASSLGGAEQFF	TGTGCCAGCAGCTTAGGGGGGGCCGAGCAGTTCTTC
TRBV12-5	.	.	TRBJ1-5	18	CASGFVHSGTPGSQPQHF	TGTGCTAGTGGTTTCGTACACTCAGGGACCCCGGGGAGTCAGCCCCAGCATTTT
TRBV7-2	TRBD1	many	TRBJ1-6	16	CASSSWRTGGNSPLHF	TGTGCCAGCAGCTCATGGAGGACAGGGGGAAATTCACCCCTCCACTTT
TRBV13	TRBD2	many	TRBJ2-3	19	CASSWEDNPTSGGADTQYF	TGTGCCAGCAGCTGGGAAGACAACCCGACTAGCGGGGGGGCAGATACGCAGTATTTT
TRBV25-1	TRBD1	many	TRBJ2-2	16	CASSELQGADTGELFF	TGTGCCAGCAGTGAACTGCAGGGGGCTGACACCGGGGAGCTGTTTTTT
TRBV28	TRBD1	few	TRBJ2-1	14	CASSTRTGRYEQFF	TGTGCCAGCAGTACCAGGACAGGGCGATATGAGCAGTTCTTC
TRBV6-5	.	many	TRBJ2-7	14	CASSLHGTPYEQYF	TGTGCCAGCAGTTTGCACGGGACACCCTACGAGCAGTACTTC
TRBV5-1	.	.	TRBJ2-7	13	CASSLGTYYEQYF	TGCGCCAGCAGCTTGGGGACGTACTACGAGCAGTACTTC
TRBV29-1	TRBD2	many	TRBJ2-7	14	CSVRVSSGTYEQYF	TGCAGCGTTAGAGTGTCTAGCGGAACCTACGAGCAGTACTTC
TRBV30	.	many	TRBJ2-3	14	CAWSGAASTDTQYF	TGTGCCTGGAGTGGGGCGGCTAGCACAGATACGCAGTATTTT
TRBV11-2	.	many	TRBJ2-1	14	CASIRTQGSDEQFF	TGTGCCAGCATAAGAACACAGGGTTCAGATGAGCAGTTCTTC
TRBV10-1	.	many	TRBJ2-1	14	CATNRDSGAIEQFF	TGCGCCACCAACCGGGACTCCGGGGCGATTGAGCAGTTCTTC
TRBV19	TRBD2	.	TRBJ2-1	13	CASNRLAGYKQFF	TGTGCCAGTAACCGGCTAGCGGGCTATAAGCAGTTCTTC
TRBV5-5	.	many	TRBJ2-2	13	CASSPSYTGELFF	TGTGCCAGCAGCCCCTCGTACACCGGGGAGCTGTTTTTT
TRBV7-6	.	.	TRBJ2-5	14	CAGSDRRREETQYF	TGTGCCGGCAGCGATAGAAGAAGAGAAGAGACCCAGTACTTC
TRBV20-1	TRBD2	many	TRBJ2-1	15	CSARVKRGGLNEQFF	TGCAGTGCTAGAGTTAAGCGGGGGGGCCTCAATGAGCAGTTCTTC
TRBV12-3/TRBV12-4	.	few	TRBJ1-6	13	CASSLSGQSPLHF	TGTGCCAGCAGTTTATCGGGGCAGTCACCCCTCCACTTT
TRBV20-1	.	.	TRBJ1-2	11	CSARLGYGYTF	TGCAGTGCTAGACTCGGATACGGCTACACCTTC
TRBV2	TRBD2	many	TRBJ2-5	16	CASSEALASGRKTQYF	TGTGCCAGCAGTGAAGCGTTGGCTAGCGGGAGAAAGACCCAGTACTTC
TRBV6-2/TRBV6-3	.	many	TRBJ2-3	16	CASSYSTQVATDTQYF	TGTGCCAGCAGTTACTCGACACAGGTGGCCACAGATACGCAGTATTTT
TRBV6-5	.	.	TRBJ1-2	15	CASSYALQPLYGYTF	TGTGCCAGCAGTTACGCTCTACAGCCTCTCTATGGCTACACCTTC
TRBV7-9	.	many	TRBJ2-7	13	CASSRRISYEQYF	TGTGCCAGCAGCCGCAGGATATCCTACGAGCAGTACTTC
TRBV12-3/TRBV12-4	.	many	TRBJ2-5	15	CASSLMEGAGETQYF	TGTGCCAGCAGTTTAATGGAGGGGGCAGGAGAGACCCAGTACTTC
TRBV12-3/TRBV12-4	.	once	TRBJ2-5	13	CASSFKAVETQYF	TGTGCCAGCAGTTTTAAAGCGGTGGAGACCCAGTACTTC
TRBV7-9	.	many	TRBJ2-7	14	CASRSDRSYYEQYF	TGTGCCAGCAGGTCCGACCGATCCTACTACGAGCAGTACTTC
TRBV19	.	many	TRBJ1-1	15	CASSNIQGSNTEAFF	TGTGCCAGTAGTAACATACAGGGTTCGAACACTGAAGCTTTCTTT
TRBV28	TRBD2	.	TRBJ2-1	18	CASSLAGLAGGLYNEQFF	TGTGCCAGCAGTTTGGCCGGACTAGCGGGAGGGCTTTACAATGAGCAGTTCTTC
TRBV12-3/TRBV12-4	.	many	TRBJ1-1	14	CASSFGVGYTEAFF	TGTGCCAGCAGTTTCGGGGTTGGGTACACTGAAGCTTTCTTT
TRBV27	.	many	TRBJ1-1	12	CASIKMGGEAFF	TGTGCCAGCATCAAAATGGGGGGTGAAGCTTTCTTT
TRBV7-2	.	many	TRBJ2-3	12	CAISPSTDTQYF	TGTGCCATCAGCCCAAGCACAGATACGCAGTATTTT
TRBV3-1	.	many	TRBJ1-3	15	CASSQDRAEGNTIYF	TGTGCCAGCAGCCAAGATCGGGCGGAAGGAAACACCATATATTTT
TRBV7-9	.	many	TRBJ1-2	13	CASSLYREHGYTF	TGTGCCAGCAGCTTATACAGGGAGCATGGCTACACCTTC
TRBV4-3	.	few	TRBJ1-1	15	CASSQGPTVRTEAFF	TGCGCCAGCAGCCAAGGCCCGACAGTTAGGACTGAAGCTTTCTTT
TRBV3-1	.	many	TRBJ1-1	13	CASSQAMNTEAFF	TGCGCCAGCAGCCAAGCCATGAACACTGAAGCTTTCTTT
TRBV4-1	.	.	TRBJ2-7	14	CASSLLASSGEQYF	TGCGCCAGCAGCCTACTAGCTTCCTCGGGCGAGCAGTACTTC
TRBV18	.	many	TRBJ1-5	13	CASSPGEDQPQHF	TGTGCCAGCTCACCAGGGGAGGATCAGCCCCAGCATTTT
TRBV7-2	TRBD2	.	TRBJ2-1	14	CASSLVLAGGEQFF	TGTGCCAGCAGCTTAGTCTTAGCGGGAGGCGAGCAGTTCTTC
TRBV2	.	many	TRBJ2-7	13	CATGQGGIGEQYF	TGTGCTACCGGGCAAGGGGGTATCGGAGAGCAGTACTTC
TRBV19	.	many	TRBJ2-1	18	CASSIGATKSLTYNEQFF	TGTGCCAGTAGTATCGGGGCTACCAAGTCTCTCACCTACAATGAGCAGTTCTTC
TRBV7-3	.	many	TRBJ2-7	15	CASTHSGQQLYEQYF	TGTGCCTCAACGCACTCCGGGCAGCAGCTCTACGAGCAGTACTTC